The 16 T cell receptor beta chains below come from one sample, sequenced in a study of blood T cell repertoires in COVID-19. Produced via immunoSEQ multiplex PCR; TCRdb's table is partial and in-frame only. The sample carries around 40,000 clones, roughly 78% recorded once. The material sequenced was peripheral blood. The origin of the receptors is a man aged 80 or over with active or convalescent COVID-19.

This sequence joins TRBV7-3 and TRBJ2-3, with TRBD2 as a possible D gene (6 bases). This CDR3 is built from 12 residues. V was pared by 5 bases and J by 14 bases, with 17 bases between. Germline V gene lookup returns CDR1 SGHTA and CDR2 FQGTGA. The CDR3 reads CASSDRDGGLYF. For the CDR3, the DNA is TGTGCCAGCAGCGACCGGGACGGGGGTTTGTATTTT. Full variable domain (rest looked up from reference TRBV7-3 and TRBJ2-3): GAGVSQTPSNKVTEKGKYVELRCDPISGHTALYWYRQSLGQGPEFLIYFQGTGAADDSGLPNDRFFAVRPEGSVSTLKIQRTERGDSAVYLCASSDRDGGLYFGPGTRLTVL.

The chain links TRBV5-6 to TRBJ1-4, with D unresolved. The CDR3 is 14 amino acids. Germline-derived CDR1 and CDR2 are SGHDT and YYEEEE. V lost 1 base to trimming and J lost 5 bases, with 9 bases between them. The chain's CDR3 is CASSLLDGNEKLFF. The CDR3 DNA follows: TGTGCCAGCAGCTTGCTCGACGGGAATGAAAAACTGTTTTTT.

This rearrangement joins TRBV28 to TRBJ1-5; 8 positions agree with TRBD1. The CDR3 spans 14 residues. The V gene end was trimmed by 2 bases and the J gene end by 6 bases; junction bases not matched to a gene: 3. CDR1 and CDR2 (germline): MDHEN, SYDVKM. CDR3 nucleotides: TGTGCCAGCAGTTTAGCAGGGGGCTTTCAGCCCCAGCATTTT. It translates to CASSLAGGFQPQHF.

The chain recombines TRBV7-5 with TRBJ1-2. TRBV7-5 is annotated as a pseudogene. This CDR3 comprises 14 residues. This CDR3 reads CARSPGGWPYGYTF. The CDR3 coding sequence is TGTGCCAGAAGCCCGGGGGGGTGGCCCTATGGCTACACCTTC.

CDR3 nucleotides: TGCAGTGTTCCCCGGGATGAGACCCAGTACTTC. Translated, it gives CSVPRDETQYF. The chain is built from TRBV20-1 and TRBJ2-5; weak D call: TRBD2 (5 bases). Trimming took off 7 bases at V and 5 bases at J, with 11 bases between the two ends. In germline, CDR1 is DFQATT, CDR2 SNEGSKA (reference sequence). This CDR3 is built from 11 residues.

The chain employs TRBV11-3 and TRBJ2-1, with a tentative D call TRBD2 (6 bases). V lost 4 bases to trimming and J lost 1 base, with 11 bases between them. The CDR3 covers 15 residues. The germline V gene encodes CDR1 SGHNT and CDR2 YENEEA. CDR3 in DNA: TGTGCCAGCAGCTCCCGACTAGGGTCCTACAATGAGCAGTTCTTC. It yields the protein CASSSRLGSYNEQFF.

The genes are TRBV19 and TRBJ2-7, with D perhaps matching TRBD1 (5 bases). Germline V lookup: CDR1 LNHDA, CDR2 SQIVND (reference sequence). The CDR3 has 14 residues. V was pared by 4 bases and J by 3 bases, with 13 bases between. Here the CDR3 reads CASSTALTGYEQYF. CDR3 coding DNA: TGTGCCAGTAGTACGGCCCTCACAGGCTACGAGCAGTACTTC.

In nucleotides, the CDR3 is TGTGCCAGTTGGGAAATACAGGGAAACACTGAAGCTTTCTTT. It codes for CASWEIQGNTEAFF. The V call is TRBV28, the J call TRBJ1-1; D is possibly TRBD1 (6 bases). Germline CDR1 reads MDHEN; CDR2 reads SYDVKM. Trimming left V 9 bases short and J 2 bases short, with 16 bases between. The CDR3 covers 14 residues.

This chain uses TRBV14 with TRBJ1-2; a weak D match, TRBD1 (6 bases). The CDR3 has 12 amino acids. Germline loops: CDR1 SGHDN, CDR2 FVKESK. V was pared by 2 bases and J by 8 bases, with 9 bases between. CDR3 bases: TGTGCCAGCAGCCAAACGGACAGAGGCTACACCTTC. It encodes CASSQTDRGYTF.

The V and J genes are TRBV24-1 and TRBJ2-4; possible D gene TRBD1, 5 bases. CDR1 is KGHDR and CDR2 is SFDVKD in the germline V gene. The CDR3 loop spans 15 amino acids. The germline V and J ends were trimmed by 3 bases and 15 bases, with 23 bases remaining between them. The CDR3 DNA reads as TGTGCCACCAGTGATCCGACGGGCGACAGCAGGGTTTTGTACTTC. Translating it yields CATSDPTGDSRVLYF.

CDR3 nucleotide sequence: TGTGCCACCAGCAGAAGGACAGGGAATTCCTACAATGAGCAGTTCTTC. The encoded protein is CATSRRTGNSYNEQFF. This sequence joins TRBV15 and TRBJ2-1; 8 bases agree with TRBD1. CDR1 LNHNV and CDR2 YYDKDF come from the germline V gene (reference sequence). V gave up 2 bases and J gave up 1 base; unmatched junction bases: 4. This CDR3 comprises 16 residues.

This clone was found once. V usage is TRBV5-8 and J usage is TRBJ1-5; TRBD1 is a possible D gene (5 bases). Germline CDR1 reads SGHTS; CDR2 reads YDEGEE. The CDR3 has 13 residues. The germline V and J ends were trimmed by 6 bases and 3 bases, with 10 bases remaining between them. CDR3 in DNA: TGTGCCAGCACGAAGGGGATCAATCAGCCCCAGCATTTT. Translation gives CASTKGINQPQHF.

As to this clone: A junction end diverges from the germline sequence, so it may reflect a read error. The chain links TRBV5-5 to TRBJ1-1, with 8 bases aligning to TRBD1. Germline V CDR1 and CDR2: SGHKS, YYEKEE (reference sequence). CDR3 length: 15 residues. The CDR3 sequence: CASNLQGTGNTEAFF. CDR3 DNA sequence: TGTGCCAGCAACTTGCAGGGGACAGGTAACACTGAAGCTTTCTTT.

This chain joins TRBV11-3 and TRBJ2-2; D unresolved. Trimming took 3 bases from V and 3 from J, leaving 5 bases between them. The CDR3 has 13 amino acids. Germline V gene sequence: CDR1 SGHNT, CDR2 YENEEA. CDR3 in DNA: TGTGCCAGCAGCTTTATCGACACCGGGGAGCTGTTTTTT. Translation gives CASSFIDTGELFF.

V gene TRBV19 combines with J gene TRBJ1-2; 7 nucleotides match TRBD1. Germline V gives CDR1 LNHDA, CDR2 SQIVND (reference sequence). This CDR3 has 15 residues. V was pared by 3 bases and J by 5 bases, with 9 bases of the junction left unmatched. The CDR3 bases are TGTGCCAGTAGTATTAGTCTTCCAGGGGGATATGGCTACACCTTC. It specifies CASSISLPGGYGYTF. The full variable domain, rest sourced from reference TRBV19 and TRBJ1-2, is DGGITQSPKYLFRKEGQNVTLSCEQNLNHDAMYWYRQDPGQGLRLIYYSQIVNDFQKGDIAEGYSVSREKKESFPLTVTSAQKNPTAFYLCASSISLPGGYGYTFGSGTRLTVV.

The chain has TRBV19 and TRBJ1-4; D gene uncertain. Germline V gives CDR1 LNHDA, CDR2 SQIVND (reference sequence). V shed 0 bases and J shed 8 bases, with 7 bases lying between them. This CDR3 is built from 13 residues. This chain's CDR3 is CASSIDIREKLFF. CDR3 in DNA: TGTGCCAGTAGTATAGATATCCGGGAAAAACTGTTTTTT.